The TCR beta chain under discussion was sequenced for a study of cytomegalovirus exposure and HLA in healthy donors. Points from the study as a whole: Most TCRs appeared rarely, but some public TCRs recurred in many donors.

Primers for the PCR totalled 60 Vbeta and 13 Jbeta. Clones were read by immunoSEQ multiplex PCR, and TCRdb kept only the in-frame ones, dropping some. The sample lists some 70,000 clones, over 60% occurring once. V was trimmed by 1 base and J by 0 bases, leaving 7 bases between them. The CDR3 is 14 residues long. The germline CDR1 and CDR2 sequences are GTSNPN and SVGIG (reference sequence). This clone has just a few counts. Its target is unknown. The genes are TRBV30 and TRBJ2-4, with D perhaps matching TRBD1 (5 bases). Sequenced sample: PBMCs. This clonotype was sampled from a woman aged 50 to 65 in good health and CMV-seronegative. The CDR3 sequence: CAWSATVAKNIQYF. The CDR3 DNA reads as TGTGCCTGGAGTGCGACAGTAGCCAAAAACATTCAGTACTTC. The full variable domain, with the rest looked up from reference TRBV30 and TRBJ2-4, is SQTIHQWPATLVQPVGSPLSLECTVEGTSNPNLYWYRQAAGRGLQLLFYSVGIGQISSEVPQNLSASRPQDRQFILSSKKLLLSDSGFYLCAWSATVAKNIQYFGAGTRLSVL.